The subject of this entry is one T cell receptor (beta chain). This record belongs to a study of T cell changes during pregnancy in multiple sclerosis. Germline V lookup: CDR1 MGHRA, CDR2 YSYEKL. The CDR3 consists of 17 residues. V shed 2 bases, J shed 0 bases, and the junction held 5 bases outside the gene matches. The repertoire was sequenced with immunoSEQ multiplex PCR; TCRdb's copy has only in-frame clones and lacks some. In the table there are tens of thousands of clones, approximately 90% of which are singletons. The genes are TRBV4-1 and TRBJ2-1; 9 bases agree with TRBD1. This receptor was identified in a female donor in good health, enrolled as a control in a pregnancy study. The sequencing used CD8+ T cells from peripheral blood mononuclear cells, collected in the first trimester of pregnancy. The CDR3, as DNA: TGCGCCAGCAGCCAAACCCGGGACAGGGTCTCCTACAATGAGCAGTTCTTC. Translation: CASSQTRDRVSYNEQFF.